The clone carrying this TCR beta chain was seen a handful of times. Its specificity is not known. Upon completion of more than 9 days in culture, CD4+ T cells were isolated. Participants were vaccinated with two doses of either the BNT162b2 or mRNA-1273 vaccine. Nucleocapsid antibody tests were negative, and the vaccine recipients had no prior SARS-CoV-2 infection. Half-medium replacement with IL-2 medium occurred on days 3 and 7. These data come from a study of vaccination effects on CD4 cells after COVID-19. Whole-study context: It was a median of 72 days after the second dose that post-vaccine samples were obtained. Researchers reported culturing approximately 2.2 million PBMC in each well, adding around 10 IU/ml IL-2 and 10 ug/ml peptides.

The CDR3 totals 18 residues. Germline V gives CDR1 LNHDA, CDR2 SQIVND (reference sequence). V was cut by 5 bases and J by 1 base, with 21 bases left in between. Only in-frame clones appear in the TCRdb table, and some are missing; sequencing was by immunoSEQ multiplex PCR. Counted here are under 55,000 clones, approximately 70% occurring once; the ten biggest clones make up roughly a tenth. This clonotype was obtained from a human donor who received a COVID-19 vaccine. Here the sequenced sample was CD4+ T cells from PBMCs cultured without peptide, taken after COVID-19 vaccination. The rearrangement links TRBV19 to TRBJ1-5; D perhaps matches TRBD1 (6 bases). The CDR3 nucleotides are TGTGCCAGTAGTGTACCTAGGGGGGGCTCACTCAGCAATCAGCCCCAGCATTTT. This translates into CASSVPRGGSLSNQPQHF.